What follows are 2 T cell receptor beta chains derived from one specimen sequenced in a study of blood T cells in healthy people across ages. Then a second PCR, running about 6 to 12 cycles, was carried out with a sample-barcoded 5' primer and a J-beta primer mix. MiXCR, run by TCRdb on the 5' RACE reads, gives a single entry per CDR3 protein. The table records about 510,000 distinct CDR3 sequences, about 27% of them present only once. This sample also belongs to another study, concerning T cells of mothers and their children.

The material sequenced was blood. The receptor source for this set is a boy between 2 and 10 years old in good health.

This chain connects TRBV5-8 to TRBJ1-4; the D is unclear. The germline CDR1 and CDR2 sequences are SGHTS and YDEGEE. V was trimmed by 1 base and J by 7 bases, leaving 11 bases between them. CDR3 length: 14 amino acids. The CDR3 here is CASSLRPDIEKLFF. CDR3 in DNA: TGTGCCAGCAGCTTGAGGCCAGACATTGAAAAACTGTTTTTT.

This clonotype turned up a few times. The CDR3 nucleotides read TGTGCCTCCCTCCCAGGGGTTGGCTACACCTTC. It is translated as CASLPGVGYTF. The V call is TRBV6-6, the J call TRBJ1-2; a possible D gene is TRBD1 (6 bases). With 11 bases removed from V and 7 bases from J, the gap between germline ends came to 14 bases. Germline loops: CDR1 MNHNY, CDR2 SVGAGI (reference sequence). CDR3 size: 11 residues.